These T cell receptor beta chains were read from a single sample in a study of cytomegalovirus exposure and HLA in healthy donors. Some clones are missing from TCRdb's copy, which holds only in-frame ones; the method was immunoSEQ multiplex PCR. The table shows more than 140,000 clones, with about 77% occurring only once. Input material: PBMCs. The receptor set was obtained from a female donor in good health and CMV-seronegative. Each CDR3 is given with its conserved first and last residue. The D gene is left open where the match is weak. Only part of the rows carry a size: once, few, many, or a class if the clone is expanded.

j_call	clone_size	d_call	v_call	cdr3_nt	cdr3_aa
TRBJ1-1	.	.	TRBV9	TGTGCCAGCAGCGTAATAACCCGTGGCTTCTTT	CASSVITRGFF
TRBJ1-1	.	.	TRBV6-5	TGTGCCAGCAGTCCCCGACAGACGAACACTGAAGCTTTCTTT	CASSPRQTNTEAFF
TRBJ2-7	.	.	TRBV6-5	TGTGCCAGCAGCGATAGGGGCAGGTACGAGCAGTACTTC	CASSDRGRYEQYF
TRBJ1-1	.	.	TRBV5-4	TGTGCCAGCAGCCCTACAGGGAAAAACACTGAAGCTTTCTTT	CASSPTGKNTEAFF
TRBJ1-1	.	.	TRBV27	TGTGCCAGCAGTAACAGGGTCAGGAACACTGAAGCTTTCTTT	CASSNRVRNTEAFF
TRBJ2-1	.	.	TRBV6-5	TGTGCCAGCAGTCCCTCCCCCTTCGGGGATCGTGAGCAGTTCTTC	CASSPSPFGDREQFF
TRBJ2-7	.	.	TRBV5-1	TGCGCCAGCAGCTTGGAGGGCGGGCGCTCCTACGAGCAGTACTTC	CASSLEGGRSYEQYF
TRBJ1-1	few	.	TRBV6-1	TGTGCCAGCAGCGCGCAGGTTGTAGGGAACACTGAAGCTTTCTTT	CASSAQVVGNTEAFF
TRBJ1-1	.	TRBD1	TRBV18	TGTGCCAGCTCATCTCTGGGACAGCCAGCTATGAACACTGAAGCTTTCTTT	CASSSLGQPAMNTEAFF
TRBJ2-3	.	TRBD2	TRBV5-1	TGCGCCAGCAGCGACTGGGGGGGGGTCAGCGCAGATACGCAGTATTTT	CASSDWGGVSADTQYF
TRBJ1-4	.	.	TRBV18	TGTGCCAGCTCACCACCGAGAGCCACGGGGGAAGGAAAAGGAGACTCAACTAATGAAAAACTGTTTTTT	CASSPPRATGEGKGDSTNEKLFF
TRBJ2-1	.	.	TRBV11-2	TGTGCCAGCATGCAACTATTTTACAATGAGCAGTTCTTC	CASMQLFYNEQFF
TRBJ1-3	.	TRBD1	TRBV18	TGTGCCAGCTCACCCCGCGAGACAGGGGTTTTAGCAGGCTCTGGAAACACCATATATTTT	CASSPRETGVLAGSGNTIYF
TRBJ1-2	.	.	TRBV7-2	TGTGCCAGCAGCTCATTTGGGGAGGGCCTCTATGGCTACACCTTC	CASSSFGEGLYGYTF
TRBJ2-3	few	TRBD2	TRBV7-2	TGTGCCAGCAGCTCGGGACTAGCGGGGAGCACAGATACGCAGTATTTT	CASSSGLAGSTDTQYF
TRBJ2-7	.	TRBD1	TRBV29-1	TGCAGCGTTGATTCGGGACAGTCCTACGAGCAGTACTTC	CSVDSGQSYEQYF
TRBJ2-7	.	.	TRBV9	TGTGCCAGCAGCCCCCGGGTAGGCTACGAGCAGTACTTC	CASSPRVGYEQYF
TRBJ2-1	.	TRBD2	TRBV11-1	TGTGCCAGCAGCTTAGGAGGGACTAGATTTCGGAATGAGCAGTTCTTC	CASSLGGTRFRNEQFF
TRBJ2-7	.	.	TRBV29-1	TGCAGCGTTGAAGTAAGGAGGGGGCGGGGCGAGCAGTACTTC	CSVEVRRGRGEQYF
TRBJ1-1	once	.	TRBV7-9	TGTTCCAGCAGCTTCTCGACTGCCGTCCTCCATTACACTGAAGCTTTCTTT	CSSSFSTAVLHYTEAFF
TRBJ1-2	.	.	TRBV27	TGTGCCAGCAGTTTATCGGTGGAGGGAGGCTATGGCTACACCTTC	CASSLSVEGGYGYTF
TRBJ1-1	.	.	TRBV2	TGTGCCAGCAGTGGGCTCGGAGGGTTGAACACTGAAGCTTTCTTT	CASSGLGGLNTEAFF
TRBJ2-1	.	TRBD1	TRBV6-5	TGTGCCAGCACGGCCCGGGACAGGGCAATCGATGAGCAGTTCTTC	CASTARDRAIDEQFF
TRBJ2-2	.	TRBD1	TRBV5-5	TGTGCCAGCAGCCTAGTCGGACAGGGTAGCGGGGAGCTGTTTTTT	CASSLVGQGSGELFF
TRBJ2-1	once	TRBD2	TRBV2	TGTGCCAGCAGCGGGACTAGCGGGGCATACAATGAGCAGTTCTTC	CASSGTSGAYNEQFF
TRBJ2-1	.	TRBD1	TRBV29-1	TGCAGCGTTGAACTCCCCCCGGGACAGGGGGGGAGCTCCTACAATGAGCAGTTCTTC	CSVELPPGQGGSSYNEQFF
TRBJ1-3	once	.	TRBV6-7	TGTGCCAGCAGTTTTGAGAGGGACTCTGGAAACACCATATATTTT	CASSFERDSGNTIYF
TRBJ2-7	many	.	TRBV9	TGTGCCAGCGGTCCAGGGAACTACGAGCAGTACTTC	CASGPGNYEQYF
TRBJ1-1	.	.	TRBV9	TGTGCCAGCAGCCCCCGCCACTTAATGCACACTGAAGCTTTCTTT	CASSPRHLMHTEAFF
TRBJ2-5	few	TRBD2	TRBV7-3	TGTGCCAGCAGCTTTCTCGGGAGGCTCGAGACCCAGTACTTC	CASSFLGRLETQYF
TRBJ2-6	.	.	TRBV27	TGTGCCAGCAGTCGCCTCAGCTCTGGGGCCAACGTCCTGACTTTC	CASSRLSSGANVLTF
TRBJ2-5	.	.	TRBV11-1	TGTGCCAGCAGCCAGGGACAAGAGACCCAGTACTTC	CASSQGQETQYF
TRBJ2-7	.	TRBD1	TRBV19	TGTGCCAGTACCATGACAGGGATTGGGTACGAGCAGTACTTC	CASTMTGIGYEQYF
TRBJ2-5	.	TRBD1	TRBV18	TGTGCCAGCTCACCAAGTACAGGGGGCTCGGAGACCCAGTACTTC	CASSPSTGGSETQYF
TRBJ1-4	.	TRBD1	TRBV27	TGTGCCAGCAGTTCCCTAGGACAGGGAGCAACTAATGAAAAACTGTTTTTT	CASSSLGQGATNEKLFF
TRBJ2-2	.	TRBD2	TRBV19	TGTGCGTATTACAGACAGGGCAGCGGGAGGGACACCGGGGAGCTGTTTTTT	CAYYRQGSGRDTGELFF
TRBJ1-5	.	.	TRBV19	TGTGCCAGTAGAACTATAGCAGTAACTCAGCCCCAGCATTTT	CASRTIAVTQPQHF
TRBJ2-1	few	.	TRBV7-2	TGTGCCAGCAGCTTAGCCGGGGGAATAGGAAATGAGCAGTTCTTC	CASSLAGGIGNEQFF
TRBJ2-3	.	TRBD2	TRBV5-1	TGCGCCAGCAGCGGGCGGGGGACGGGCACAGATACGCAGTATTTT	CASSGRGTGTDTQYF
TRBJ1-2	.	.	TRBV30	TGTGCCTGGACCACTCAGGGGTTTGGTGGCTACACCTTC	CAWTTQGFGGYTF
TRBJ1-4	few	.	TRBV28	TGTGCCAGCAGTTTTGAGGGTGCAACTAATGAAAAACTGTTTTTT	CASSFEGATNEKLFF
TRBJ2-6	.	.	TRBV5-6	TGTGCCAGCAGCTCAGGGGCCGGGGCCAACGTCCTGACTTTC	CASSSGAGANVLTF